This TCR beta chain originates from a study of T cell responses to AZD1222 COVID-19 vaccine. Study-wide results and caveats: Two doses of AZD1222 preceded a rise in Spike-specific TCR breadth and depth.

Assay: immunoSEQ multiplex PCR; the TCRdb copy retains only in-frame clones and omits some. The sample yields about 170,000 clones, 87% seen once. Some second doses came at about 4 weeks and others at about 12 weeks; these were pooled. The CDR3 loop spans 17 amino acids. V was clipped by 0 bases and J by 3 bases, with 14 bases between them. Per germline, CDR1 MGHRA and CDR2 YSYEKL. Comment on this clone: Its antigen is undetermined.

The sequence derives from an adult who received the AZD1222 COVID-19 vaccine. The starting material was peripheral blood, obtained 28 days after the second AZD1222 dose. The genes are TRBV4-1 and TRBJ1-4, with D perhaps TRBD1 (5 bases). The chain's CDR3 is CASSQDPSVQANEKLFF. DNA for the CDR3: TGCGCCAGCAGCCAAGATCCCTCAGTACAGGCTAATGAAAAACTGTTTTTT.